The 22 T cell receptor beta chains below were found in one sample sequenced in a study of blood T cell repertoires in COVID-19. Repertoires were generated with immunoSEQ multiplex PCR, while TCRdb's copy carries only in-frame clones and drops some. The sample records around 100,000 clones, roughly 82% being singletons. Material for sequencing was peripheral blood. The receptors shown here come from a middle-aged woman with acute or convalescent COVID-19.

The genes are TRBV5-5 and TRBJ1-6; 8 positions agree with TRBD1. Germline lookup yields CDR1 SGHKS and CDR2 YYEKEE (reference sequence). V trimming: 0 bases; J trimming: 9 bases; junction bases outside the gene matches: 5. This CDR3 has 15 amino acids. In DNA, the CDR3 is TGTGCCAGCAGCTTGGACGGACAGGGTCGTTCACCCCTCCACTTT. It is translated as CASSLDGQGRSPLHF.

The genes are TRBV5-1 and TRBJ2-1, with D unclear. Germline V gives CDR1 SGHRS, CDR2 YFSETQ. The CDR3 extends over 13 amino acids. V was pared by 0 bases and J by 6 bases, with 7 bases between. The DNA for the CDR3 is TGCGCCAGCAGCTTGGCAGGTGGCAATGAGCAGTTCTTC. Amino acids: CASSLAGGNEQFF.

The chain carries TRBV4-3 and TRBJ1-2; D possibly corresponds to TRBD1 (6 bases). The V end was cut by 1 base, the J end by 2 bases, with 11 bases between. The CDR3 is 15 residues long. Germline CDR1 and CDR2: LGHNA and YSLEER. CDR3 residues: CASSQGIQGNYGYTF. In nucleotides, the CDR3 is TGCGCCAGCAGCCAAGGGATCCAGGGGAACTATGGCTACACCTTC.

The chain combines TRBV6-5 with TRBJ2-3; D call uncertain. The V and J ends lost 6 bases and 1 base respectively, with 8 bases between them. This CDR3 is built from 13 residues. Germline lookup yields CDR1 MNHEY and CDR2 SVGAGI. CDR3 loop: CASRARRTDTQYF. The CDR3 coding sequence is TGTGCCAGCAGGGCTAGACGCACAGATACGCAGTATTTT.

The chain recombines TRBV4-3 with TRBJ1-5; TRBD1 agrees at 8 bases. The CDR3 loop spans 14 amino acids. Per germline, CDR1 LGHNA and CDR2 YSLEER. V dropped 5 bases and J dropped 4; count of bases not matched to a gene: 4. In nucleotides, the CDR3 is TGCGCCAGCAGCATACGGACAGGGAATCAGCCCCAGCATTTT. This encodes CASSIRTGNQPQHF.

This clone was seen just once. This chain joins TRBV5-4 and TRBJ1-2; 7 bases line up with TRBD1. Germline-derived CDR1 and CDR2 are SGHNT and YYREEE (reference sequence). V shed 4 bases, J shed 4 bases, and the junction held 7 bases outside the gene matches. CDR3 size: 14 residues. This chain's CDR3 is CASSAPTGPYGYTF. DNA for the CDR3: TGTGCCAGCAGCGCCCCGACAGGGCCCTATGGCTACACCTTC.

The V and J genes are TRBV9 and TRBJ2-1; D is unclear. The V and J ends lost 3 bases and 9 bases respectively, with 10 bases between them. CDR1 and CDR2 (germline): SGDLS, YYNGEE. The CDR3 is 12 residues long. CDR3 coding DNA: TGTGCCAGCAGCGCACTCCCGGGTGAGCAGTTCTTC. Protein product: CASSALPGEQFF.

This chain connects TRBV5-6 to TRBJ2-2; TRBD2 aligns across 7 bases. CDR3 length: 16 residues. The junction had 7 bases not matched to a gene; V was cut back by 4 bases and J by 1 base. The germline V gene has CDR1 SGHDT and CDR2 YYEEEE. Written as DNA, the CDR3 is TGTGCCAGCAGCCGATCCGGGGGGATGAACACCGGGGAGCTGTTTTTT. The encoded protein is CASSRSGGMNTGELFF.

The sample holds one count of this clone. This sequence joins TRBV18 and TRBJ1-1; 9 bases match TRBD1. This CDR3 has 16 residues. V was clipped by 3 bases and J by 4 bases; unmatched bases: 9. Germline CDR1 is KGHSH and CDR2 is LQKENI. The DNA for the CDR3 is TGTGCCAGCTCACCCAATCCGGGACAGGGAGGCACTGAAGCTTTCTTT. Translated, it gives CASSPNPGQGGTEAFF.

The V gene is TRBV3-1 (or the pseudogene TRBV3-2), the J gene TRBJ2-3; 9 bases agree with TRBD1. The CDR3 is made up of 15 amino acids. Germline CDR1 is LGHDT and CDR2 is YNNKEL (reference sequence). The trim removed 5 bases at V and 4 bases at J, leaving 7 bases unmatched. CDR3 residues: CASSARDRVPDTQYF. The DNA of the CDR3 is TGTGCCAGCAGCGCCCGGGACAGGGTGCCAGATACGCAGTATTTT.

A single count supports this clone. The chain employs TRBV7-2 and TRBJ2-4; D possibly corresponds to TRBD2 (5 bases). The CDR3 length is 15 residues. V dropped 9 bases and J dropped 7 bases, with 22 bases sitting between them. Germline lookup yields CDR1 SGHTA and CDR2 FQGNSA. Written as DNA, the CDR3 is TGTGCCAGTCAGGTCGTAGGGCTAGCTGGGAACATTCAGTACTTC. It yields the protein CASQVVGLAGNIQYF.

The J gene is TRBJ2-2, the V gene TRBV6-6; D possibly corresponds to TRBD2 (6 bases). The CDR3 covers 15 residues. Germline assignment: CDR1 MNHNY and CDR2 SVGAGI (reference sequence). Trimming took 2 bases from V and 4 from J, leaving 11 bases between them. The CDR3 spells CASSYRRGRTGELFF. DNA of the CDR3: TGTGCCAGCAGTTACAGGCGGGGTCGCACCGGGGAGCTGTTTTTT.

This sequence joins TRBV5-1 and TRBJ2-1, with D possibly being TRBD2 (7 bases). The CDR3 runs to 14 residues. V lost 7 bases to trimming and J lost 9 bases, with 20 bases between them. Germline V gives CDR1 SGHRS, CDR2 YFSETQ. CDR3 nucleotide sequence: TGCGCCAGCGGACAGTCAGCGGGGAGCCCTGAGCAGTTCTTC. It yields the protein CASGQSAGSPEQFF.

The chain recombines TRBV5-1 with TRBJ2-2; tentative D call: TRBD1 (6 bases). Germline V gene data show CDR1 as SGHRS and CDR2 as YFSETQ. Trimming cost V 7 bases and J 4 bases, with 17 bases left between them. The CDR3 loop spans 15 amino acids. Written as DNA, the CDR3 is TGCGCCAGCGACCCAACAGGGATAGGCACCGGGGAGCTGTTTTTT. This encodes CASDPTGIGTGELFF.

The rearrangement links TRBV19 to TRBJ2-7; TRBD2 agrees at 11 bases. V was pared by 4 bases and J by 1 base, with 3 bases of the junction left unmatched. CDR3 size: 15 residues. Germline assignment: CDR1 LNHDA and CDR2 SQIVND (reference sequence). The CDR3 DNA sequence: TGTGCCAGTAGTACACTAGCGGGGGCTTCCTACGAGCAGTACTTC. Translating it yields CASSTLAGASYEQYF.

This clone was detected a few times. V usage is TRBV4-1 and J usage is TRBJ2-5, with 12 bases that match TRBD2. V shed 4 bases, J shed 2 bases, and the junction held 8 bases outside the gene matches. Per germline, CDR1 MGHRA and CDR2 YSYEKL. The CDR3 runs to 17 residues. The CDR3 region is CASSRQTSGGIQETQYF. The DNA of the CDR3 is TGCGCCAGCAGCCGCCAAACTAGCGGGGGGATTCAAGAGACCCAGTACTTC.

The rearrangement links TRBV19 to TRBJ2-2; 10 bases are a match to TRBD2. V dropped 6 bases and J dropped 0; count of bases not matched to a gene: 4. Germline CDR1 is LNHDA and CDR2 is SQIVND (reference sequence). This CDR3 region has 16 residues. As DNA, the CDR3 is TGTGCCAGTAGGTTTAGCGGGGGGTCGAACACCGGGGAGCTGTTTTTT. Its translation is CASRFSGGSNTGELFF.

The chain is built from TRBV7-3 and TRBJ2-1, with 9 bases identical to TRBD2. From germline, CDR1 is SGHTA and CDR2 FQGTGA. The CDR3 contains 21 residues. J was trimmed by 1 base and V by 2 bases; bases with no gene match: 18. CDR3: CASSLRARGGAIRSSYNEQFF. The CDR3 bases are TGTGCCAGCAGCTTACGAGCCCGCGGGGGGGCCATTCGAAGTTCCTACAATGAGCAGTTCTTC. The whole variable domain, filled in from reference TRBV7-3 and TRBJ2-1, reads GAGVSQTPSNKVTEKGKYVELRCDPISGHTALYWYRQSLGQGPEFLIYFQGTGAADDSGLPNDRFFAVRPEGSVSTLKIQRTERGDSAVYLCASSLRARGGAIRSSYNEQFFGPGTRLTVL.

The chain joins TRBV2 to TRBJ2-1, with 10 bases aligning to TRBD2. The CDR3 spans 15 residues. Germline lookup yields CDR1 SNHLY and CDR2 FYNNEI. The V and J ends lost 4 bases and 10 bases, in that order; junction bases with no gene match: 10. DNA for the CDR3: TGTGCCAGCAGTGTCCAGCGGGGGGGCTGGAGGGAGCAGTTCTTC. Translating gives CASSVQRGGWREQFF. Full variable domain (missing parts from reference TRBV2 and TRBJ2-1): EPEVTQTPSHQVTQMGQEVILRCVPISNHLYFYWYRQILGQKVEFLVSFYNNEISEKSEIFDDQFSVERPDGSNFTLKIRSTKLEDSAMYFCASSVQRGGWREQFFGPGTRLTVL.

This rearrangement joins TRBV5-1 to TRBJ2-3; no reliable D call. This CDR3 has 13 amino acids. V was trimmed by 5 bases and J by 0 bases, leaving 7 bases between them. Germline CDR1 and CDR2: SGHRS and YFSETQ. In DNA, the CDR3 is TGCGCCAGCAGTGGCAAGAGCACAGATACGCAGTATTTT. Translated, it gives CASSGKSTDTQYF.

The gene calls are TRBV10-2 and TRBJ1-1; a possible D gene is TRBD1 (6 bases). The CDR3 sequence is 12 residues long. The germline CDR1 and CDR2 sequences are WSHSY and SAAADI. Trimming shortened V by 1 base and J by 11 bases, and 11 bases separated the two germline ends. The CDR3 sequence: CASSEFSGEAFF. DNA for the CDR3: TGCGCCAGCAGTGAGTTTTCAGGGGAGGCTTTCTTT.

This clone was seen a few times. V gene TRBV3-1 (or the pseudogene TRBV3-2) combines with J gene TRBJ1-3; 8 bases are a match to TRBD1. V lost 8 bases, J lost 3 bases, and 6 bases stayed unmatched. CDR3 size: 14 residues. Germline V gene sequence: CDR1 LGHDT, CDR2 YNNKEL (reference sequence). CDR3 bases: TGTGCCAGCGACTACAGGGGGATTGGAAACACCATATATTTT. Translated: CASDYRGIGNTIYF.